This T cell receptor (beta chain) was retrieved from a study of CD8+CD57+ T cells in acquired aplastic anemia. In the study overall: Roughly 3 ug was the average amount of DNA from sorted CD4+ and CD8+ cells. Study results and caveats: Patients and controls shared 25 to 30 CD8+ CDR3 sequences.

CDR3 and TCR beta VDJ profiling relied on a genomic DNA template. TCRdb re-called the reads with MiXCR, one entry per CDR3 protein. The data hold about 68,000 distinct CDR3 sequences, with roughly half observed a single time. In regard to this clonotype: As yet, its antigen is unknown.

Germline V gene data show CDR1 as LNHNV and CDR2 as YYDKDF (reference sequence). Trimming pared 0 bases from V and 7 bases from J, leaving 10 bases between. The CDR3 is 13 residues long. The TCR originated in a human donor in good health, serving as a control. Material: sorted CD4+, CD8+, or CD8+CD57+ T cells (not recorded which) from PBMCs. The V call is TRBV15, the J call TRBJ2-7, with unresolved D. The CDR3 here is CATSRDSVWEQYF. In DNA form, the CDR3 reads TGTGCCACCAGCAGAGATTCGGTATGGGAGCAGTACTTC.